This section outlines one T cell receptor beta chain sequence together with its context. From germline, CDR1 is LNHDA and CDR2 SQIVND (reference sequence). The CDR3 is 15 residues long. V gave up 3 bases and J gave up 5 bases; unmatched junction bases: 7. Source study methods: The authors estimated nucleated cell counts from reference gene primer amplification. The data were produced by immunoSEQ multiplex PCR, yet TCRdb's version contains in-frame clones alone and is incomplete. The V and J calls and clone size were taken over from that table, and D and trimming were inferred from the DNA. Here the sample spans fewer than 120,000 clones, about 80% being singletons. The source of the sample is a study of blood T cell repertoires in COVID-19. Study at large: Specimens from acute and convalescent COVID-19 originated in the United States, Italy and Spain. Nucleic acid was either cDNA or gDNA, and it came from T cells, B-cell-depleted T cells, or PBMCs.

The chain joins TRBV19 to TRBJ2-1, with 7 bases that match TRBD2. The TCR originated in a woman over 75 with active or convalescent COVID-19. Sequenced: peripheral blood. DNA of the CDR3: TGTGCCAGTAGTATTATAGCGGGCCACAACAATGAGCAGTTCTTC. It codes for CASSIIAGHNNEQFF.